The 17 T cell receptor beta chains in this list originate from one sample, sequenced in a study of Graves' ophthalmopathy and Graves' hyperthyroidism. As the template, RNA transcripts were used to amplify TCR beta CDR3 regions. HTBI primers served in a first-round RT-PCR, which a second-round multiplex PCR followed. MiXCR, applied by TCRdb to the multiplex PCR reads, yields one record per CDR3 protein. Counted here are about 500,000 distinct CDR3 sequences, around 14% occurring once; the ten biggest clones make up over 7.5%. Sequenced: blood. The source is a woman in her thirties with Graves' ophthalmopathy.

This clonotype was counted between two and nine times. V is TRBV13 and J is TRBJ2-7; perhaps TRBD1 as D (6 bases). Germline values: CDR1 PRHDT, CDR2 FYEKMQ (reference sequence). V was clipped by 1 base and J by 2 bases, with 9 bases between them. CDR3 length: 14 amino acids. The CDR3 loop is CASSLARGPYEQYF. The CDR3 DNA is TGTGCCAGCAGCTTAGCCAGGGGCCCCTACGAGCAGTACTTC.

This clonotype was detected a few times. The chain combines TRBV6-5 with TRBJ2-5; D might be TRBD1 (5 bases). The CDR3 has 15 residues. V lost 0 bases and J 4 bases, leaving 12 bases between the germline ends. CDR1 and CDR2 from the germline V gene are MNHEY and SVGAGI. The CDR3 region is CASSYSTRARETQYF. The CDR3 DNA reads TGTGCCAGCAGTTACTCGACCAGGGCCAGAGAGACCCAGTACTTC.

V usage is TRBV11-1 and J usage is TRBJ2-5; 8 nucleotides align to TRBD2. Germline V gene sequence: CDR1 SGHAT, CDR2 FQDESV (reference sequence). V lost 3 bases, J lost 1 base, and 19 bases stayed unmatched. The CDR3 is 20 residues long. The CDR3 region is CASSFVTLAAGGRSQETQYF. In DNA, the CDR3 is TGTGCCAGCAGCTTCGTCACCCTCGCGGCGGGGGGCCGATCCCAAGAGACCCAGTACTTC.

This clonotype has at least ten counts. The CDR3 sequence is CASSHQGSGYSNQPQHF. The CDR3 coding sequence is TGTGCCAGCAGTCATCAGGGCTCTGGATATAGCAATCAGCCCCAGCATTTT. This chain joins TRBV6-5 and TRBJ1-5; D is perhaps TRBD1 (5 bases). The CDR3 length is 17 residues. V was clipped by 5 bases and J by 0 bases, with 17 bases between them. The V gene's germline CDR1 is MNHEY and CDR2 SVGAGI.

This clonotype has ten or more counts. The V call is TRBV7-9, the J call TRBJ2-4, with TRBD1 matching 8 bases. Trimming cost V 7 bases and J 3 bases; bases outside gene matches: 11. The CDR3 spans 16 residues. Germline V lookup: CDR1 SEHNR, CDR2 FQNEAQ (reference sequence). CDR3: CASNLDRASGKNIQYF. The CDR3 nucleotides are TGTGCCAGCAACCTGGACAGGGCCTCGGGCAAAAACATTCAGTACTTC. The variable domain in full, with the rest retrieved from reference TRBV7-9 and TRBJ2-4, is DTGVSQNPRHKITKRGQNVTFRCDPISEHNRLYWYRQTLGQGPEFLTYFQNEAQLEKSRLLSDRFSAERPKGSFSTLEIQRTEQGDSAMYLCASNLDRASGKNIQYFGAGTRLSVL.

This clonotype was observed many times. The chain links TRBV6-1 to TRBJ2-7; unclear D gene. V lost 1 base and J 3 bases, leaving 4 bases between the germline ends. Per the germline V gene, CDR1 is MNHNS and CDR2 is SASEGT. This CDR3 is built from 12 residues. CDR3 region: CASSEVHYEQYF. In DNA, the CDR3 is TGTGCCAGCAGTGAAGTTCACTACGAGCAGTACTTC.

This clonotype was counted many times. The V and J genes are TRBV27 and TRBJ2-7; D not resolved. Trimming cost V 6 bases and J 7 bases, with 13 bases left between them. The germline gives CDR1 MNHEY, CDR2 SMNVEV (reference sequence). There are 12 residues in the CDR3. DNA of the CDR3: TGTGCCAGCAGGAACTCTCTGGGGGAGCAGTACTTC. It is translated as CASRNSLGEQYF.

This clonotype was observed at least ten times. The germline gene is not matched at one end of the junction; a read error may be the cause. The chain couples TRBV2 to TRBJ1-1; D ambiguous. The CDR3 is made up of 13 amino acids. Per the germline V gene, CDR1 is SNHLY and CDR2 is FYNNEI. DNA for the CDR3: TGTGCCAGCACTGAAGCGTCGAACACTGAAGCTTTCTTT. Its protein is CASTEASNTEAFF.

This clonotype was counted between two and nine times. Being one base from a much bigger clone, this may be a read error. The rearrangement links TRBV19 to TRBJ1-1; D gene unclear. Germline V gene sequence: CDR1 LNHDA, CDR2 SQIVND (reference sequence). This CDR3 comprises 14 residues. The CDR3 loop is CASSIQPLNTEACF. As DNA, the CDR3 is TGTGCCAGTAGTATACAGCCGTTGAACACTGAAGCTTGCTTT.

The rearrangement uses TRBV30 and TRBJ1-1; D not certain. Trimming cost V 8 bases and J 2 bases, with 15 bases left between them. Germline V gives CDR1 GTSNPN, CDR2 SVGIG (reference sequence). This CDR3 region has 13 residues. In nucleotides, the CDR3 is TGTGCCAGTAGTTCAGGCTACAACACTGAAGCTTTCTTT. Its protein product is CASSSGYNTEAFF.

This clonotype showed up many times. The gene calls are TRBV2 and TRBJ1-2; D remains unclear. Per the germline V gene, CDR1 is SNHLY and CDR2 is FYNNEI. V was trimmed by 1 base and J by 7 bases, leaving 7 bases between them. This CDR3 spans 12 amino acids. The CDR3 is CASSEEPAGYTF. The CDR3 DNA reads as TGTGCCAGCAGTGAAGAGCCGGCTGGCTACACCTTC.

The sample holds many counts of this clonotype. The CDR3 is CASSPTYNYGYTF. In nucleotides, the CDR3 is TGTGCCAGCAGCCCGACGTACAACTATGGCTACACCTTC. The chain employs TRBV27 and TRBJ1-2, with unresolved D. Germline V gene sequence: CDR1 MNHEY, CDR2 SMNVEV (reference sequence). Trimming left V 6 bases short and J 2 bases short, with 10 bases between. CDR3 size: 13 residues.

This clonotype was observed at least ten times. V usage is TRBV19 and J usage is TRBJ1-2; TRBD1 matches 8 bases. The trim removed 4 bases at V and 4 bases at J, leaving 8 bases unmatched. In germline, CDR1 is LNHDA, CDR2 SQIVND (reference sequence). This CDR3 contains 15 residues. This CDR3 reads CASSKGQARGYGYTF. Written as DNA, the CDR3 is TGTGCCAGTAGTAAGGGACAGGCGCGGGGCTATGGCTACACCTTC. The complete variable domain, with remaining parts taken from reference TRBV19 and TRBJ1-2, reads DGGITQSPKYLFRKEGQNVTLSCEQNLNHDAMYWYRQDPGQGLRLIYYSQIVNDFQKGDIAEGYSVSREKKESFPLTVTSAQKNPTAFYLCASSKGQARGYGYTFGSGTRLTVV.

This clonotype has ten or more counts. This chain links TRBV7-8 with TRBJ1-5; the D gene is possibly TRBD1 (5 bases). V lost 5 bases and J 2 bases, leaving 19 bases between the germline ends. Germline CDR1 reads SGHVS; CDR2 reads FQNEAQ. CDR3 size: 17 residues. The CDR3 bases are TGTGCCAGCAGCCGATGGGGGGTTATGAGGGGCAATCAGCCCCAGCATTTT. Its protein product is CASSRWGVMRGNQPQHF.

This clonotype was counted many times. The junction departs from germline at one end; a sequencing error may be responsible. The chain uses TRBV27 and TRBJ1-1; D gene unclear. CDR1 is MNHEY and CDR2 is SMNVEV in the germline V gene (reference sequence). The CDR3 sequence is 13 residues long. The CDR3 sequence: CASSFEVNTEAFF. CDR3 nucleotides: TGCGCCAGCAGCTTCGAGGTGAACACTGAAGCTTTCTTT.

The table lists this clonotype with many counts. This chain joins TRBV12-3 or TRBV12-4 and TRBJ2-4, with TRBD2 as a possible D gene (7 bases). Deletions cut 5 bases from V and 2 bases from J, with 16 bases between. The length of the CDR3 is 16 residues. CDR3 sequence (DNA): TGTGCCAGCAGTCCCGGGGGAGGGGGAACCAAAAACATTCAGTACTTC. Encoded protein: CASSPGGGGTKNIQYF.

The J gene is TRBJ2-7, the V gene TRBV20-1; 8 bases line up with TRBD1. The CDR3 contains 17 residues. CDR1 is DFQATT, CDR2 SNEGSKA, per germline (reference sequence). V lost 1 base and J lost 6; bases outside the gene matches: 17. DNA for the CDR3: TGCAGTGCTAGAGGTTACGCCGATGGGACAGGAGGAGTCGAGCAGTACTTC. As protein: CSARGYADGTGGVEQYF.